A selection of T cell receptor beta chains follows, all from one sample in a study of control samples from healthy donors and cancer patients. Some clones are missing from TCRdb's copy, which holds only in-frame ones; the method was immunoSEQ multiplex PCR. This table has about 180,000 clones, approximately 92% appearing once. The sequencing input was blood. The receptors originated from a man younger than 40 in good health. The CDR3 runs from the conserved cysteine through the conserved F or W. Fields, in order: D gene, clone size, V gene, CDR3 length, J gene, CDR3 DNA, CDR3 protein. A D gene is named only where the DNA matches it firmly. Some rows mark clone size as missing; the rest say once, few, many or name a class of expanded clone.

>.|.|TRBV5-1|15|TRBJ2-3
TGCGCCAGCAGCTTGGGGGGGCGCGCCACAGATACGCAGTATTTT
CASSLGGRATDTQYF
>.|.|TRBV30|11|TRBJ1-2
TGTGCCTGGAACAATTACTATGGCTACACCTTC
CAWNNYYGYTF
>.|.|TRBV6-2/TRBV6-3|13|TRBJ2-7
TGTGCCAGCAGCAGGACGGTCTCCTACGAGCAGTACTTC
CASSRTVSYEQYF
>.|.|TRBV10-3|15|TRBJ1-5
TGTGCCATCAGTGAGTCGGGGGGAGGGAATCAGCCCCAGCATTTT
CAISESGGGNQPQHF
>TRBD1|.|TRBV25-1|15|TRBJ1-4
TGTGCCAGCAGTAACGGGACAGTGGTTGGAGAAAAACTGTTTTTT
CASSNGTVVGEKLFF
>TRBD1|.|TRBV6-5|16|TRBJ2-7
TGTGCCAGCAGTTCCTCCGGGACAGGGGCGTCCAGCGAGCAGTACTTC
CASSSSGTGASSEQYF
>.|.|TRBV7-3|13|TRBJ2-1
TGTGCCAGCAGCTTTGCGGGTCCTAATGAGCAGTTCTTC
CASSFAGPNEQFF
>.|once|TRBV21-1|16|TRBJ2-7
TGTGCCAGCAGCCTAAAGGGCAGGGGGTTCTCCTACGAGCAGTACTTC
CASSLKGRGFSYEQYF
>TRBD1|.|TRBV14|16|TRBJ2-3
TGTGCCAGCAGCCGCCGGGACAGGGGGCTGGGAGATACGCAGTATTTT
CASSRRDRGLGDTQYF
>.|once|TRBV6-1|13|TRBJ1-1
TGTGCCAGCAGTGACCCACGCATCACTGAAGCTTTCTTT
CASSDPRITEAFF